These 20 T cell receptor beta chains originate from one sample sequenced in a study of shared clonotypes between healthy human individuals. Libraries were prepared by immunoSEQ multiplex PCR; TCRdb keeps only in-frame clonotypes and omits some of them. The data contain hundreds of thousands of clones, roughly 96% of them singletons. Cells designated naive CD8 were CD45RO-negative and were positively selected for CCR7, with terminally differentiated effector memory CD45RA+ cells excluded. The material sequenced was naive CD8+ T cells sorted from blood. All receptors derive from a woman in her twenties or thirties in good health.

The rearrangement joins TRBV5-4 to TRBJ1-1; D is undetermined. Trimming took off 2 bases at V and 5 bases at J, with 10 bases between the two ends. The CDR3 runs to 13 residues. Germline-derived CDR1 and CDR2 are SGHNT and YYREEE (reference sequence). CDR3 in amino acids: CASSLPGWTEAFF. The CDR3 DNA sequence: TGTGCCAGCAGCTTACCGGGTTGGACTGAAGCTTTCTTT.

This chain links TRBV5-1 with TRBJ2-3, with D unresolved. This CDR3 comprises 12 residues. V lost 0 bases to trimming and J lost 6 bases, with 5 bases between them. Germline-derived CDR1 and CDR2 are SGHRS and YFSETQ. The CDR3 protein is CASSLDEDTQYF. The CDR3 DNA follows: TGCGCCAGCAGCTTGGACGAGGATACGCAGTATTTT.

The CDR3 sequence: CASSKSAYGRNGYTF. As DNA, the CDR3 is TGCGCCAGCAGCAAATCCGCCTACGGCCGGAACGGCTACACCTTC. The J gene is TRBJ1-2, the V gene TRBV4-1; D is unresolved. V shed 5 bases and J shed 8 bases, with 21 bases lying between them. CDR3 length equals 15 residues. Germline V gene lookup returns CDR1 MGHRA and CDR2 YSYEKL.

The chain recombines TRBV19 with TRBJ1-2; 8 positions agree with TRBD1. The CDR3 contains 16 residues. Germline V gene data show CDR1 as LNHDA and CDR2 as SQIVND (reference sequence). J was trimmed by 6 bases and V by 6 bases; bases with no gene match: 15. CDR3 DNA sequence: TGTGCCAGTAGCCCAGCCGGGACAGGAGGGGGTCATGGCTACACCTTC. Its protein product is CASSPAGTGGGHGYTF.

This sequence joins TRBV27 and TRBJ2-7; D may correspond to TRBD1 or TRBD2 (5 bases each). Trimming pared 5 bases from V and 5 bases from J, leaving 19 bases between. The germline V gene has CDR1 MNHEY and CDR2 SMNVEV (reference sequence). The CDR3 covers 15 residues. CDR3 region: CASSKSRDHLHEQYF. The CDR3 coding sequence is TGTGCCAGCAGTAAGAGCCGGGACCACCTCCACGAGCAGTACTTC.

J is TRBJ1-2 and V is TRBV29-1; D is possibly TRBD1 (5 bases). The CDR3 sequence is 12 residues long. Trimming stripped 7 bases from V and 4 bases from J, with 13 bases between. The germline gives CDR1 SQVTM, CDR2 ANQGSEA. The CDR3 loop reads CSAESGFYGYTF. As DNA, the CDR3 is TGCAGCGCCGAATCAGGGTTCTATGGCTACACCTTC.

CDR3 protein: CASSLLAAYEQYF. The CDR3 DNA follows: TGTGCCAGCAGCTTACTAGCGGCTTACGAGCAGTACTTC. The chain combines TRBV5-5 with TRBJ2-7; TRBD2 aligns across 8 bases. This CDR3 has 13 residues. V lost 2 bases to trimming and J lost 4 bases; unmatched junction nucleotides: 2. Germline CDR1 SGHKS, CDR2 YYEKEE (reference sequence).

The chain carries TRBV7-8 and TRBJ2-7; D ambiguous. The CDR3 is made up of 12 amino acids. V lost 5 bases, J lost 3 bases, and 8 bases lay in between. Germline CDR1 reads SGHVS; CDR2 reads FQNEAQ. CDR3 DNA sequence: TGTGCCAGCAGCGATAAGGGCTACGAGCAGTACTTC. The encoded protein is CASSDKGYEQYF.

The chain combines TRBV28 with TRBJ2-5; no firm D call. V dropped 3 bases and J dropped 0 bases, with 5 bases sitting between them. The CDR3 sequence is 13 residues long. The germline V gene encodes CDR1 MDHEN and CDR2 SYDVKM. The DNA of the CDR3 is TGTGCCAGCAGTTTTCCAGACCAAGAGACCCAGTACTTC. Residues: CASSFPDQETQYF.

The chain recombines TRBV28 with TRBJ2-5; TRBD2 is a possible D gene (5 bases). The CDR3 length is 12 residues. CDR1 is MDHEN, CDR2 SYDVKM, per germline. V was cut by 8 bases and J by 3 bases, with 10 bases left in between. The CDR3 DNA sequence: TGTGCCAGCCGTAGCGAAAAAGAGACCCAGTACTTC. It codes for CASRSEKETQYF. Looking up the rest from reference TRBV28 and TRBJ2-5 gives the full variable domain: DVKVTQSSRYLVKRTGEKVFLECVQDMDHENMFWYRQDPGLGLRLIYFSYDVKMKEKGDIPEGYSVSREKKERFSLILESASTNQTSMYLCASRSEKETQYFGPGTRLLVL.

CDR3 loop: CASRTGFVGNQPQHF. As DNA, the CDR3 is TGTGCCAGCCGAACGGGTTTTGTGGGCAATCAGCCCCAGCATTTT. This chain joins TRBV28 and TRBJ1-5; D remains unclear. The V gene lost 8 bases and the J gene lost 2 bases, with 16 bases spanning the gap. CDR1 and CDR2 (germline): MDHEN, SYDVKM. The CDR3 is 15 residues long.

With respect to this clone: The sample has other DNA sequences that encode this CDR3 too. This sequence joins TRBV27 and TRBJ2-7; possibly TRBD1 for D (5 bases). The CDR3 contains 14 residues. Germline assignment: CDR1 MNHEY and CDR2 SMNVEV (reference sequence). The V and J ends lost 1 base and 3 bases respectively, with 10 bases between them. The CDR3 reads CASSLWQGSYEQYF. CDR3 coding DNA: TGTGCCAGCAGTTTATGGCAGGGAAGCTACGAGCAGTACTTC.

The rearrangement uses TRBV7-9 and TRBJ2-1; 8 nucleotides match TRBD2. This CDR3 spans 15 amino acids. Germline CDR1 reads SEHNR; CDR2 reads FQNEAQ (reference sequence). The junction had 4 bases not matched to a gene; V was cut back by 5 bases and J by 1 base. This CDR3 reads CASSATSGSYNEQFF. The DNA for the CDR3 is TGTGCCAGCAGCGCTACTAGCGGATCCTACAATGAGCAGTTCTTC.

The chain combines TRBV6-4 with TRBJ2-2, with 7 bases fitting TRBD1. The CDR3 extends over 12 amino acids. Germline lookup yields CDR1 MRHNA and CDR2 SNTAGT. V trimming: 6 bases; J trimming: 6 bases; junction bases outside the gene matches: 1. The CDR3 region has the DNA TGTGCCAGCAGACAGGGGTCCGGGGAGCTGTTTTTT. Translation gives CASRQGSGELFF.

This chain links TRBV21-1 with TRBJ2-3; the table gives TRBD1 as D, unverified against the DNA. TRBV21-1 has pseudogene status. This CDR3 region has 13 residues. CDR3 sequence reads: CALQVVDTDTQYF. CDR3 DNA: TGTGCCCTACAGGTCGTGGACACAGATACGCAGTATTTT.

The V gene is TRBV6-1, the J gene TRBJ2-1; 9 positions agree with TRBD2. Germline lookup yields CDR1 MNHNS and CDR2 SASEGT. The CDR3 spans 17 residues. The V segment lost 4 bases and the J segment 8 bases; nucleotides outside the gene matches: 15. The CDR3 DNA sequence: TGTGCCAGCAGTGCCCTCCCCGGGGGTAGCGGGAGTGATGAGCAGTTCTTC. Its translation: CASSALPGGSGSDEQFF.

The chain recombines TRBV9 with TRBJ2-1; a possible D gene is TRBD2 (6 bases). Trimming took off 0 bases at V and 2 bases at J, with 12 bases between the two ends. This CDR3 region has 16 residues. Germline V CDR1 and CDR2: SGDLS, YYNGEE. DNA of the CDR3: TGTGCCAGCAGCGTAGTTGACGGGAGCACCTACAATGAGCAGTTCTTC. Amino acids: CASSVVDGSTYNEQFF.

The chain's CDR3 is CASSLGAGGLAQHF. The CDR3 DNA follows: TGTGCCAGCAGTTTAGGGGCAGGGGGGTTAGCCCAGCATTTT. This rearrangement joins TRBV28 to TRBJ1-5, with 7 bases fitting TRBD1. The CDR3 has 14 amino acids. V was clipped by 2 bases and J by 11 bases; unmatched bases: 9. Germline V gene sequence: CDR1 MDHEN, CDR2 SYDVKM.

Here the CDR3 DNA reads TGCAGCGTTGAAGATCGGGAGACGCCTGCCTACAATGAGCAGTTCTTC. Protein product: CSVEDRETPAYNEQFF. The gene calls are TRBV29-1 and TRBJ2-1, with D tentatively TRBD2 (6 bases). V lost 0 bases to trimming and J lost 2 bases, with 14 bases between them. The CDR3 extends over 16 amino acids. The V gene's germline CDR1 is SQVTM and CDR2 ANQGSEA.

This chain connects TRBV27 to TRBJ2-7, with a weak D call TRBD2 (6 bases). From germline, CDR1 is MNHEY and CDR2 SMNVEV (reference sequence). Trimming shortened V by 6 bases and J by 5 bases, and 17 bases separated the two germline ends. This CDR3 contains 14 residues. For the CDR3, the DNA is TGTGCCAGCAGACCCGGGACTTGGACCCACGAGCAGTACTTC. Its translation is CASRPGTWTHEQYF.